This T cell receptor beta chain was sequenced in a study of blood T cell repertoires in COVID-19. Overall study: The origin of the acute and convalescent COVID-19 samples was the United States, Italy and Spain. Sources were T cells, B-cell-depleted T cells, or PBMCs; the material itself was cDNA or gDNA.

This CDR3 has 18 residues. In the study's own analysis: Estimation of nucleated cell counts relied on the amplification of reference gene primers. Assay used: immunoSEQ multiplex PCR; TCRdb lists only in-frame clones, some missing. V, J and clone size derive from that table, while D and trimming were established from the DNA sequence. The sample yields 100,000 or so clones, approximately 92% seen once. Source material: peripheral blood. This chain uses TRBV21-1 with TRBJ2-1; no DNA check was done on the table's D call, TRBD1. TRBV21-1 is deemed a pseudogene. The receptor was isolated from a man in his 70s with acute or convalescent COVID-19. CDR3 nucleotide sequence: TGTGCCAGCAGCAGAAAGACAGGGGTCCCCTTCTATTACAATGAGCAGTTCTTC. Its protein is CASSRKTGVPFYYNEQFF.